Following are 21 T cell receptor beta chains from one sample sequenced in a study of spatial heterogeneity in lung cancer. Overall study findings and caveats: How many expanded intratumoral alpha and beta TCRs were present tracked the tumor mutation count, which was a count of nonsynonymous mutations.

Sample time point: sample taken at primary tumor resection. TCRdb reanalysed the 5' RACE reads using MiXCR and keeps one entry per CDR3 protein. This sample has roughly 9,300 distinct CDR3 sequences; approximately 5.5% occur once, and the top ten carry over 20%. No antigens are known for them. The sequencing here drew on lung tumor tissue, taken at surgery. Every receptor here comes from a female donor with early-stage non-small cell lung cancer.

The chain uses TRBV27 and TRBJ1-6; D is possibly TRBD1 (5 bases). This CDR3 comprises 14 residues. Germline V gene sequence: CDR1 MNHEY, CDR2 SMNVEV (reference sequence). Trimming removed 6 bases from V and 14 bases from J, with 20 bases in between. The CDR3 bases are TGTGCCAGCAGCCCGGGAAGTCCGGGGGGGGCCCTCCACTTT. Its protein is CASSPGSPGGALHF.

This clonotype was counted between two and nine times. The CDR3 DNA reads TGCGCCAGCAGCCAAGAGGCCAGGGCCCGTTATGCCTCGAGCACAGATACGCAGTATTTT. Translated, it gives CASSQEARARYASSTDTQYF. The chain has TRBV4-3 and TRBJ2-3; TRBD1 is a possible D gene (5 bases). V lost 0 bases to trimming and J lost 0 bases, with 22 bases between them. CDR1 is LGHNA, CDR2 YSLEER, per germline. The CDR3 covers 20 residues.

This clonotype was detected many times. The chain employs TRBV4-3 and TRBJ2-3; no clear D. This CDR3 region has 13 residues. Germline V gene sequence: CDR1 LGHNA, CDR2 YSLEER. The V end was cut by 1 base, the J end by 6 bases, with 8 bases between. This chain's CDR3 is CASSQVSLDTQYF. DNA of the CDR3: TGCGCCAGCAGCCAAGTGTCCCTGGATACGCAGTATTTT.

This clonotype appeared a few times. The V call is TRBV7-9, the J call TRBJ2-2, with 7 bases lining up with TRBD1. V lost 4 bases, J lost 1 base, and 9 bases stayed unmatched. Germline CDR1 SEHNR, CDR2 FQNEAQ (reference sequence). The CDR3 contains 17 residues. CDR3 nucleotide sequence: TGTGCCAGCAGCTGGGCAGTGACAGGGTTGAACACCGGGGAGCTGTTTTTT. Translated, it gives CASSWAVTGLNTGELFF.

V is TRBV6-6 and J is TRBJ1-2; D might be TRBD1 (6 bases). The CDR3 is 13 amino acids. In germline, CDR1 is MNHNY, CDR2 SVGAGI (reference sequence). V lost 5 bases to trimming and J lost 2 bases, with 9 bases between them. This CDR3 is CASSPGANYGYTF. DNA for the CDR3: TGTGCCAGCAGTCCAGGGGCCAACTATGGCTACACCTTC.

A few counts support this clonotype. This chain connects TRBV6-1 to TRBJ2-6; D possibly corresponds to TRBD1 (6 bases). The CDR3 length is 15 residues. Germline CDR1 and CDR2: MNHNS and SASEGT. The ends were cut back, 2 bases at V and 1 base at J, with 6 bases in the middle. CDR3 protein: CASSEQGSGANVLTF. Here the CDR3 DNA reads TGTGCCAGCAGTGAACAGGGGTCTGGGGCCAACGTCCTGACTTTC.

The sample holds many counts of this clonotype. V and J are TRBV7-9 and TRBJ1-1; D uncertain. Between the trimmed V and J ends, which lost 1 base and 1 base, there was a span of 4 bases. The CDR3 totals 13 residues. Germline V gives CDR1 SEHNR, CDR2 FQNEAQ (reference sequence). This CDR3 reads CASSLEANTEAFF. CDR3 sequence (DNA): TGTGCCAGCAGCTTAGAGGCGAACACTGAAGCTTTCTTT.

This clonotype was counted at least ten times. The chain employs TRBV14 and TRBJ1-5, with 7 bases fitting TRBD1. V shed 4 bases and J 5 bases; nucleotides not matched to a gene: 8. Germline loops: CDR1 SGHDN, CDR2 FVKESK. CDR3 length: 15 amino acids. This chain's CDR3 is CASSLFGQADQPQHF. CDR3 bases: TGTGCCAGCAGCCTCTTCGGACAGGCAGATCAGCCCCAGCATTTT.

This clonotype showed up many times. The chain has TRBV7-2 and TRBJ1-4; D remains ambiguous. CDR3 length: 16 residues. From germline, CDR1 is SGHTA and CDR2 FQGNSA. V shed 1 base and J shed 8 bases, with 17 bases lying between them. CDR3 coding DNA: TGTGCCAGCAGCTTAGTTATGGGCCCGGGTGAGGAAAAACTGTTTTTT. This gives the protein CASSLVMGPGEEKLFF.

This clonotype is medium-sized within its sample. The chain couples TRBV6-5 to TRBJ1-4, with 7 bases fitting TRBD1. The CDR3 extends over 15 amino acids. The V gene's germline CDR1 is MNHEY and CDR2 SVGAGI. The ends lost 0 bases at V and 14 bases at J; junction bases unmatched: 12. The CDR3 reads CASSYSSEGATVLFF. The CDR3 DNA sequence: TGTGCCAGCAGTTACTCGAGCGAGGGGGCGACCGTCCTGTTTTTT.

The table lists this clonotype with many counts. This rearrangement joins TRBV25-1 to TRBJ2-1; the match to TRBD2 covers 8 bases. The trim removed 3 bases at V and 1 base at J, leaving 5 bases unmatched. The CDR3 sequence is 16 residues long. CDR1 and CDR2 (germline): MGHDK, SYGVNS. The CDR3 spells CASSDSGGASYNEQFF. The CDR3 DNA is TGTGCCAGCAGTGATTCCGGGGGGGCGTCCTACAATGAGCAGTTCTTC. Based on the CDR3 plus reference TRBV25-1 and TRBJ2-1, the full variable domain is EADIYQTPRYLVIGTGKKITLECSQTMGHDKMYWYQQDPGMELHLIHYSYGVNSTEKGDLSSESTVSRIRTEHFPLTLESARPSHTSQYLCASSDSGGASYNEQFFGPGTRLTVL.

This clonotype is judged medium-sized. The genes are TRBV7-8 and TRBJ1-1, with D maybe TRBD1 (5 bases). V was clipped by 4 bases and J by 0 bases, with 9 bases between them. This CDR3 is 14 amino acids long. Germline V gene lookup returns CDR1 SGHVS and CDR2 FQNEAQ. The CDR3: CASSYDSVNTEAFF. The CDR3 DNA reads TGTGCCAGCAGCTACGACAGCGTGAACACTGAAGCTTTCTTT.

There are many counts of this clonotype. The chain carries TRBV7-3 and TRBJ2-3, with a possible D match to TRBD2 (5 bases). The germline V and J ends were trimmed by 2 bases and 4 bases, with 10 bases remaining between them. The length of the CDR3 is 14 residues. CDR1 is SGHTA, CDR2 FQGTGA, per germline. The CDR3 region is CASSLPEAADTQYF. Written as DNA, the CDR3 is TGTGCCAGCAGCTTACCGGAGGCGGCAGATACGCAGTATTTT.

This clonotype was observed a few times. The V call is TRBV5-1, the J call TRBJ2-5; D might be TRBD2 (5 bases). The V gene lost 4 bases and the J gene lost 5 bases, with 12 bases spanning the gap. The length of the CDR3 is 13 residues. Germline V CDR1 and CDR2: SGHRS, YFSETQ. The CDR3 loop reads CASSKGLTETQYF. CDR3 nucleotide sequence: TGCGCCAGCAGCAAAGGACTGACGGAGACCCAGTACTTC.

This clonotype was recorded at least ten times. The genes are TRBV18 and TRBJ2-3; D may correspond to TRBD1 or TRBD2 (5 bases each). Germline assignment: CDR1 KGHSH and CDR2 LQKENI. Trimming removed 1 base at V and 5 bases at J, with 13 bases between. This CDR3 comprises 15 residues. CDR3 amino acids: CASSPQPMGRDTQYF. In DNA, the CDR3 is TGTGCCAGCTCACCACAACCGATGGGACGAGATACGCAGTATTTT. Full variable domain (missing parts from reference TRBV18 and TRBJ2-3): NAGVMQNPRHLVRRRGQEARLRCSPMKGHSHVYWYRQLPEEGLKFMVYLQKENIIDESGMPKERFSAEFPKEGPSILRIQQVVRGDSAAYFCASSPQPMGRDTQYFGPGTRLTVL.

By frequency in the sample, this clonotype is medium-sized. The rearrangement links TRBV3-1 to TRBJ2-3, with no clear D. Trimming removed 6 bases from V and 0 bases from J, with 4 bases in between. The CDR3 is 12 residues long. Germline V gene lookup returns CDR1 LGHDT and CDR2 YNNKEL (reference sequence). CDR3 protein: CASSVSTDTQYF. CDR3 DNA sequence: TGTGCCAGCAGTGTCAGCACAGATACGCAGTATTTT.

This clonotype was counted ten times or more. The genes are TRBV18 and TRBJ2-3, with TRBD2 matching 9 bases. Germline V gene lookup returns CDR1 KGHSH and CDR2 LQKENI. V was clipped by 6 bases and J by 1 base; unmatched bases: 5. The length of the CDR3 is 15 residues. The CDR3 loop reads CASSLLAGGTDTQYF. In nucleotides, the CDR3 is TGTGCCAGCTCCCTGTTAGCGGGGGGCACAGATACGCAGTATTTT.

This clonotype was observed many times. V usage is TRBV5-4 and J usage is TRBJ2-5, with 7 bases matching TRBD2. Per germline, CDR1 SGHNT and CDR2 YYREEE (reference sequence). V trimming: 4 bases; J trimming: 2 bases; junction bases outside the gene matches: 2. The CDR3 runs to 13 residues. CDR3 sequence: CASSRTRQETQYF. The CDR3 DNA is TGTGCCAGCAGCCGGACTAGACAAGAGACCCAGTACTTC. The variable domain in full, completed from reference TRBV5-4 and TRBJ2-5, reads ETGVTQSPTHLIKTRGQQVTLRCSSQSGHNTVSWYQQALGQGPQFIFQYYREEENGRGNFPPRFSGLQFPNYSSELNVNALELDDSALYLCASSRTRQETQYFGPGTRLLVL.

Comment on this clonotype: Compared with germline, one end of the junction differs, possibly owing to a read error. This rearrangement joins TRBV6-5 to TRBJ1-5, with D maybe TRBD1 (5 bases). In germline, CDR1 is MNHEY, CDR2 SVGAGI. This CDR3 is built from 17 residues. In DNA form, the CDR3 reads TGTGCCAGCAATTACTCCTGGGACCCAAGAAGCAATCAGCCCCAGCATTTT. Protein product: CASNYSWDPRSNQPQHF.

Many counts were recorded for this clonotype. The chain combines TRBV5-4 with TRBJ1-3, with 7 bases fitting TRBD1. This CDR3 is 14 amino acids long. The junction had 3 bases not matched to a gene; V was cut back by 4 bases and J by 2 bases. The V gene's germline CDR1 is SGHNT and CDR2 YYREEE (reference sequence). CDR3 sequence (DNA): TGTGCCAGCAGCCTCCAGGGGGCTGGAAACACCATATATTTT. It encodes CASSLQGAGNTIYF.

Relative to its sample, this clonotype is large. This chain links TRBV7-6 with TRBJ1-5; no firm D call. V lost 5 bases and J 5 bases, leaving 13 bases between the germline ends. This CDR3 has 14 amino acids. Germline V gene lookup returns CDR1 SGHVS and CDR2 FNYEAQ. The CDR3 nucleotides are TGTGCCAGCAGCCTACTCCCGGACCATCAGCCCCAGCATTTT. Translation gives CASSLLPDHQPQHF.